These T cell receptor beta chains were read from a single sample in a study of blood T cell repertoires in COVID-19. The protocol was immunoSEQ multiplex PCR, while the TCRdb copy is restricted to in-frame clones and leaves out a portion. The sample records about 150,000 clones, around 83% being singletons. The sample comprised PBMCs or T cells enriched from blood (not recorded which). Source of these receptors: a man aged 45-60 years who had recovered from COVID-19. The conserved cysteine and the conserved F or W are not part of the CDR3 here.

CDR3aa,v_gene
ASSQGQTYNEQF,TRBV4-3
ASSLGGASYNEQF,TRBV11-3
AWTRQSGSPLH,TRBV30
ASSPPRQVNTEAF,TRBV3-1/TRBV3-2
ASSIAGTSGGHTGELF,TRBV19
ASSQSGGFGNQPQH,TRBV3-1/TRBV3-2
ASSPRDRGRNTEAF,TRBV19
ASSPRDKSSYNEQF,TRBV18
ASSQGQGNYGYT,TRBV9
ATSDWDRGEQY,TRBV24-1
ASRSQGSYGYT,TRBV6-5
ASSSSLRGYYGYT,TRBV28
ASSEVTAVEPQH,TRBV2
ASSSPPQAGELF,TRBV5-1
ASSRDRASSGNTIY,TRBV18
ASTPKLPGGLSMNTEAF,TRBV5-1
ASRSILQGQFGELF,TRBV19
ASSFASGGSTDTQY,TRBV5-1
ATNVAGGALNEQF,TRBV5-1
ASSQTGVETQY,TRBV4-3
ASSPRTIFQETQY,TRBV28
ASSQGGVGDTEAF,TRBV4-3
ATSDTLAGGYTQY,TRBV24-1
ASSPHVSTDTQY,TRBV9
ARTNREGTSGGQETQY,TRBV7-6
ASSLSRTDGEQY,TRBV27
SVRTGSAANEKLF,TRBV29-1
AWSPTTGRHSPLH,TRBV30
ASSQVARGQGRPANTGELF,TRBV3-1/TRBV3-2
ASRPTGVEAF,TRBV7-9
ASSFDYGYT,TRBV28
ASSMVGRETQY,TRBV19
ASSYRGNQPQH,TRBV12-3/TRBV12-4
ASSFEGNYGYT,TRBV12-3/TRBV12-4
ASSQDIYEQY,TRBV4-2
ASSHGQNSNQPQH,TRBV7-9
ATNQGAKDEQF,TRBV24-1
ASSEPSGGDNEQF,TRBV10-2
ASSEKQGAETQY,TRBV9
AWEDPGTGTAEAF,TRBV30
ASSGVTSVQKKQQETQY,TRBV19
ASSQAGGGEKLF,TRBV4-3
ASSFGQSYYGYT,TRBV28
ASRRGTSGDSYNEQF,TRBV27
ASSEMRANTGELF,TRBV2
ASSLLRTGILMSKGYT,TRBV11-2
ASSLTHQGNRNQPQH,TRBV5-6
ASSFPSGYNEQF,TRBV7-9
AISESTRRYTQY,TRBV10-3
ASSPDRGIGYT,TRBV18
ASSLQAGGFTGELF,TRBV11-1
ASSAGWEKLF,TRBV11-2
ASSVAGGQQTDTQY,TRBV9
ASSKQGSVGYGYT,TRBV5-6